The 20 T cell receptor beta chains below all came from one sample that was sequenced in a study of graft-versus-host responses after intestinal transplantation. No antigen has been identified for these receptors. The method was immunoSEQ multiplex PCR; TCRdb's version includes in-frame clones alone and lacks a portion of them. The sample yields about 86,000 clones, roughly 90% seen once. The sample in question was unstimulated CD8+ T cells sorted from spleen or lymph node cells, obtained before intestinal transplant. The receptor set was obtained from a human donor who received an intestinal transplant.

This clone has just a few counts. CDR3 sequence: CASSQALFQPQHF. The DNA of the CDR3 is TGCGCCAGCAGCCAAGCTTTGTTTCAGCCCCAGCATTTT. The V and J genes are TRBV4-1 and TRBJ1-5; D unresolved. The V end was cut by 1 base, the J end by 6 bases, with 7 bases between. Looked up from germline, CDR1 is MGHRA and CDR2 is YSYEKL. This CDR3 has 13 residues.

The CDR3 region is CASSTGQNEAFF. CDR3 nucleotide sequence: TGTGCCAGCAGCACCGGACAGAACGAAGCTTTCTTT. This chain links TRBV7-9 with TRBJ1-1, with D perhaps TRBD1 (6 bases). Trimming pared 5 bases from V and 8 bases from J, leaving 12 bases between. The CDR3 has 12 residues. Per germline, CDR1 SEHNR and CDR2 FQNEAQ (reference sequence).

The V and J genes are TRBV6-9 and TRBJ2-2, with D tentatively TRBD2 (7 bases). V was pared by 10 bases and J by 1 base, with 10 bases between. The CDR3 is 13 amino acids. The germline gives CDR1 MNHGY, CDR2 SVAAGI. The CDR3 spells CAKGGRNTGELFF. In DNA, the CDR3 is TGTGCCAAGGGGGGGAGGAACACCGGGGAGCTGTTTTTT.

This chain links TRBV4-2 with TRBJ1-1; D ambiguous. Deletions cut 0 bases from V and 3 bases from J, with 5 bases between. Germline CDR1 reads LGHNA; CDR2 reads YNFKEQ. The CDR3 has 13 amino acids. CDR3: CASSQDADTEAFF. Here the CDR3 DNA reads TGTGCCAGCAGCCAAGATGCAGACACTGAAGCTTTCTTT.

V and J are TRBV19 and TRBJ2-5, with a tentative D call TRBD2 (6 bases). The V gene lost 4 bases and the J gene lost 2 bases, with 8 bases spanning the gap. This CDR3 region has 13 residues. In germline, CDR1 is LNHDA, CDR2 SQIVND (reference sequence). CDR3 amino acids: CASSRTIQETQYF. The CDR3, as DNA: TGTGCCAGTAGTAGGACTATTCAAGAGACCCAGTACTTC.

This clone was detected once. This CDR3 reads CASSVGSGISSYNEQFF. For the CDR3, the DNA is TGTGCCAGCAGCGTAGGTAGCGGGATAAGCTCCTACAATGAGCAGTTCTTC. The rearrangement uses TRBV9 and TRBJ2-1; 8 nucleotides match TRBD2. CDR3 length: 17 residues. V was clipped by 0 bases and J by 0 bases; unmatched bases: 5. Looked up from germline, CDR1 is SGDLS and CDR2 is YYNGEE. The full variable domain, with the rest looked up from reference TRBV9 and TRBJ2-1, is DSGVTQTPKHLITATGQRVTLRCSPRSGDLSVYWYQQSLDQGLQFLIQYYNGEERAKGNILERFSAQQFPDLHSELNLSSLELGDSALYFCASSVGSGISSYNEQFFGPGTRLTVL.

The CDR3 reads CSVGFTSVNEQFF. In DNA, the CDR3 is TGCAGCGTTGGGTTCACTAGCGTCAATGAGCAGTTCTTC. This chain connects TRBV29-1 to TRBJ2-1; 7 bases map to TRBD2. The CDR3 sequence is 13 residues long. The V and J ends lost 4 bases and 6 bases, in that order; junction bases with no gene match: 6. CDR1 and CDR2 from the germline V gene are SQVTM and ANQGSEA.

This chain connects TRBV2 to TRBJ1-2; 7 nucleotides match TRBD1. The CDR3 loop spans 13 amino acids. V was clipped by 9 bases and J by 1 base; unmatched bases: 5. CDR1 and CDR2 (germline): SNHLY, FYNNEI. CDR3: CASEGTVNYGYTF. The CDR3 region has the DNA TGTGCCAGTGAGGGGACAGTTAACTATGGCTACACCTTC.

The CDR3 loop is CAWSEGDTYEQYF. In DNA form, the CDR3 reads TGTGCCTGGAGTGAGGGGGACACCTACGAGCAGTACTTC. This chain connects TRBV30 to TRBJ2-7; D perhaps matches TRBD1 (6 bases). V lost 1 base, J lost 2 bases, and 9 bases lay in between. The V gene's germline CDR1 is GTSNPN and CDR2 SVGIG (reference sequence). This CDR3 comprises 13 residues.

The V and J genes are TRBV19 and TRBJ2-1, with TRBD1 matching 7 bases. V was pared by 5 bases and J by 0 bases, with 4 bases of the junction left unmatched. The V gene's germline CDR1 is LNHDA and CDR2 SQIVND (reference sequence). This CDR3 is 15 amino acids long. CDR3 sequence (DNA): TGTGCCAGTAGTCTCCGGGACAGCTCCTACAATGAGCAGTTCTTC. Translation: CASSLRDSSYNEQFF. Together with reference TRBV19 and TRBJ2-1, the CDR3 gives the full variable domain: DGGITQSPKYLFRKEGQNVTLSCEQNLNHDAMYWYRQDPGQGLRLIYYSQIVNDFQKGDIAEGYSVSREKKESFPLTVTSAQKNPTAFYLCASSLRDSSYNEQFFGPGTRLTVL.

This rearrangement joins TRBV12-5 to TRBJ1-2; a weak D match, TRBD1 (6 bases). Germline V lookup: CDR1 LGHNT, CDR2 FRNRAP. The V gene lost 5 bases and the J gene lost 5 bases, with 18 bases spanning the gap. This CDR3 spans 15 amino acids. The CDR3 is CASGPQLQGSYGYTF. The CDR3 DNA reads as TGTGCTAGTGGTCCGCAACTACAGGGTTCTTATGGCTACACCTTC. The full variable domain, with the rest looked up from reference TRBV12-5 and TRBJ1-2, is DARVTQTPRHKVTEMGQEVTMRCQPILGHNTVFWYRQTMMQGLELLAYFRNRAPLDDSGMPKDRFSAEMPDATLATLKIQPSEPRDSAVYFCASGPQLQGSYGYTFGSGTRLTVV.

V and J are TRBV27 and TRBJ1-1; D perhaps matches TRBD1 (5 bases). The V gene lost 8 bases and the J gene lost 4 bases, with 11 bases spanning the gap. Per the germline V gene, CDR1 is MNHEY and CDR2 is SMNVEV (reference sequence). The CDR3 length is 12 residues. The CDR3 loop is CASRGGGTEAFF. DNA of the CDR3: TGTGCCAGCCGGGGCGGGGGCACTGAAGCTTTCTTT.

The chain joins TRBV27 to TRBJ2-1; TRBD2 matches 8 bases. The CDR3 totals 17 residues. Germline lookup yields CDR1 MNHEY and CDR2 SMNVEV (reference sequence). After removal of 0 bases from V and 8 bases from J, the junction contained 12 bases not matched to a gene. This CDR3 is CASSLSPKARGGDEQFF. CDR3 DNA sequence: TGTGCCAGCAGTTTATCCCCCAAAGCCCGGGGGGGGGATGAGCAGTTCTTC.

V is TRBV5-1 and J is TRBJ2-3, with TRBD1 matching 8 bases. Germline assignment: CDR1 SGHRS and CDR2 YFSETQ. With V trimmed by 4 bases and J by 0 bases, 1 base remained unmatched. The CDR3 has 14 amino acids. CDR3 in DNA: TGCGCCAGCAGCCGACAGGGGAGCACAGATACGCAGTATTTT. Residues: CASSRQGSTDTQYF. Full variable domain (missing parts from reference TRBV5-1 and TRBJ2-3): KAGVTQTPRYLIKTRGQQVTLSCSPISGHRSVSWYQQTPGQGLQFLFEYFSETQRNKGNFPGRFSGRQFSNSRSEMNVSTLELGDSALYLCASSRQGSTDTQYFGPGTRLTVL.

This clone turned up a few times. The V gene is TRBV12-5, the J gene TRBJ2-4; D call uncertain. The CDR3 consists of 12 residues. Per germline, CDR1 LGHNT and CDR2 FRNRAP. V lost 5 bases to trimming and J lost 15 bases, with 17 bases between them. The CDR3: CASGVSYREMYF. The CDR3 region has the DNA TGTGCTAGTGGTGTGTCCTACCGTGAGATGTACTTC.

V is TRBV7-6 and J is TRBJ2-7; tentative D call: TRBD2 (5 bases). The CDR3 spans 14 residues. Germline V lookup: CDR1 SGHVS, CDR2 FNYEAQ. The V gene lost 1 base and the J gene lost 3 bases, with 10 bases spanning the gap. In DNA form, the CDR3 reads TGTGCCAGCAGCTTAGGTCCAAGCGGCTACGAGCAGTACTTC. Protein product: CASSLGPSGYEQYF. Variable domain in full (rest from reference TRBV7-6 and TRBJ2-7): GAGVSQSPRYKVTKRGQDVALRCDPISGHVSLYWYRQALGQGPEFLTYFNYEAQQDKSGLPNDRFSAERPEGSISTLTIQRTEQRDSAMYRCASSLGPSGYEQYFGPGTRLTVT.

The chain joins TRBV19 to TRBJ1-5; D gene unclear. The V end was cut by 6 bases, the J end by 3 bases, with 12 bases between. Germline CDR1 is LNHDA and CDR2 is SQIVND (reference sequence). The CDR3 covers 14 residues. The chain's CDR3 is CASRVEGFNQPQHF. The CDR3 nucleotides read TGTGCCAGTAGGGTGGAGGGCTTCAATCAGCCCCAGCATTTT.

The V and J genes are TRBV18 and TRBJ2-7; TRBD1 matches at 7 bases. This CDR3 is 17 amino acids long. V gave up 3 bases and J gave up 2 bases; unmatched junction bases: 13. CDR1 and CDR2 (germline): KGHSH, LQKENI. The CDR3 protein is CASSPLPTTGTAYEQYF. CDR3 nucleotide sequence: TGTGCCAGCTCACCCCTACCTACGACCGGGACAGCCTACGAGCAGTACTTC.

This rearrangement joins TRBV30 to TRBJ2-1; possibly TRBD2 for D (6 bases). CDR3 length: 13 residues. V lost 3 bases and J 6 bases, leaving 12 bases between the germline ends. CDR1 is GTSNPN and CDR2 is SVGIG in the germline V gene (reference sequence). In nucleotides, the CDR3 is TGTGCCTGGAGCCCCGGGACTTTCAATGAGCAGTTCTTC. Protein product: CAWSPGTFNEQFF.

The chain couples TRBV6-5 to TRBJ2-5; D not resolved. The CDR3 is 14 residues long. With 2 bases removed from V and 5 bases from J, the gap between germline ends came to 12 bases. From germline, CDR1 is MNHEY and CDR2 SVGAGI. CDR3 in amino acids: CASSYGPGRETQYF. In DNA, the CDR3 is TGTGCCAGCAGTTACGGTCCGGGTAGGGAGACCCAGTACTTC.